Each of the 2 T cell receptor beta chains below was sequenced from the same sample in a study of blood T cell repertoires in COVID-19. Method: immunoSEQ multiplex PCR; TCRdb's copy keeps in-frame clones and lacks some. This table has roughly 24,000 clones, roughly 92% appearing once. Sequenced sample: peripheral blood. The source of these receptors is a human donor in a cohort sampled during active COVID-19.

This chain joins TRBV3-1 (or the pseudogene TRBV3-2) and TRBJ1-1, with D perhaps matching TRBD1 (5 bases). V was cut by 4 bases and J by 0 bases, with 15 bases left in between. The CDR3 consists of 16 residues. CDR1 is LGHDT, CDR2 YNNKEL, per germline (reference sequence). The CDR3 protein is CASSPIYGGMNTEAFF. The CDR3, as DNA: TGTGCCAGCAGCCCTATATACGGGGGGATGAACACTGAAGCTTTCTTT.

J is TRBJ2-1 and V is TRBV5-6; 10 bases fit TRBD2. This CDR3 is built from 15 residues. The germline V gene encodes CDR1 SGHDT and CDR2 YYEEEE. J gave up 3 bases and V 6 bases, and 6 bases lay outside the gene matches. CDR3 amino acids: CASTLGLAVYNEQFF. For the CDR3, the DNA is TGTGCCAGCACCTTAGGACTAGCGGTCTACAATGAGCAGTTCTTC.